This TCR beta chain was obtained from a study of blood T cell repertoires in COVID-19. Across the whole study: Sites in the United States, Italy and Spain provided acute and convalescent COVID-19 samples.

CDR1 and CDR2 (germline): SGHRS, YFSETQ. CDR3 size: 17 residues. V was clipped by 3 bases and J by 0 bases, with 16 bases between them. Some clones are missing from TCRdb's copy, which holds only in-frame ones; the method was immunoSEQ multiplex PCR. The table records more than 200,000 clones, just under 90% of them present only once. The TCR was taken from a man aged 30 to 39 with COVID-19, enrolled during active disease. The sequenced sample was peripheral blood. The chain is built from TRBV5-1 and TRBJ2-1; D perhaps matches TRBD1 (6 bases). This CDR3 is CASSSLSRGSSYNEQFF. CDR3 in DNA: TGCGCCAGCAGCTCTCTTAGTAGGGGGAGCTCCTACAATGAGCAGTTCTTC.